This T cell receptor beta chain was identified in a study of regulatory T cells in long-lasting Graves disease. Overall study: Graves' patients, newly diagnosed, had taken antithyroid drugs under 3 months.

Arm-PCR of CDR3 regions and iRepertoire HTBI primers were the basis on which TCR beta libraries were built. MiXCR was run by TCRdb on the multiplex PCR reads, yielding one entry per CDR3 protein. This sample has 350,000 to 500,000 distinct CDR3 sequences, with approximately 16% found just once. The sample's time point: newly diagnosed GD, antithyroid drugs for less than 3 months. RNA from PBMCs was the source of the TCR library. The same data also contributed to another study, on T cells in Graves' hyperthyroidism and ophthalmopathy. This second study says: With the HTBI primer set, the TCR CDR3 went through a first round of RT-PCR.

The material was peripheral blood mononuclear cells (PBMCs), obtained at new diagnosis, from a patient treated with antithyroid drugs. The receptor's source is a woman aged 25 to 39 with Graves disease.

The DNA for the CDR3 is TGTGCCAGCAGACCCGGGACTAGCAGTTACAATGAGCAGTTCTTC. Translating it yields CASRPGTSSYNEQFF. The rearrangement links TRBV6-4 to TRBJ2-1; 9 bases fit TRBD2. CDR1 and CDR2 (germline): MRHNA, SNTAGT. The CDR3 consists of 15 residues. V lost 6 bases, J lost 4 bases, and 7 bases stayed unmatched.